This entry is about one T cell receptor (beta chain). This sample is drawn from a study of blood T cell repertoires in COVID-19. In the study overall: From T cells, B-cell-depleted T cells, or PBMCs came the material, which was cDNA or gDNA.

In the original processing: Nucleated cell counts were estimated from reference gene primer amplification. Repertoires were generated with immunoSEQ multiplex PCR, while TCRdb's copy carries only in-frame clones and drops some. The V and J calls and the clone size are those of that table, but D and trimming were determined from the DNA. This table has roughly 110,000 clones, 89% appearing once. This TCR derives from a man aged 35 to 55 with active or convalescent COVID-19. Sequenced sample: peripheral blood.

The CDR3 coding sequence is TGTGCCATCACCAGATCCCTGGTGGACTATGGCTACACCTTC. As protein: CAITRSLVDYGYTF. The gene calls are TRBV10-3 and TRBJ1-2; D unresolved. Germline CDR1 reads ENHRY; CDR2 reads SYGVKD. V was clipped by 7 bases and J by 3 bases, with 15 bases between them. The CDR3 totals 14 residues.